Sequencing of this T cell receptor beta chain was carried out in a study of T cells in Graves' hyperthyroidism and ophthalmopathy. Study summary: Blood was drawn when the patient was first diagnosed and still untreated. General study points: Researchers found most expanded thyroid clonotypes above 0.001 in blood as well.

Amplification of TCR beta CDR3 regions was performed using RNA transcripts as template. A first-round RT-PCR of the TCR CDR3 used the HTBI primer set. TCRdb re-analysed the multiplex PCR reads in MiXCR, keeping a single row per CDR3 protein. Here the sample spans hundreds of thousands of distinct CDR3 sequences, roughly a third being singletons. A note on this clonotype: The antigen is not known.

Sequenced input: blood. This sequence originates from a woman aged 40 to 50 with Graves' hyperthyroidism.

CDR3: CASRDRDRGYSGANVLTF. In DNA, the CDR3 is TGTGCCAGCAGAGACCGGGACAGGGGTTATTCTGGGGCCAACGTCCTGACTTTC. The chain carries TRBV9 and TRBJ2-6, with 10 bases lining up with TRBD1. Germline V gene data show CDR1 as SGDLS and CDR2 as YYNGEE. V dropped 5 bases and J dropped 1; count of bases not matched to a gene: 9. This CDR3 comprises 18 residues.